This TCR beta chain came from a study of control samples from healthy donors and cancer patients. V shed 3 bases and J 0 bases; nucleotides not matched to a gene: 5. CDR3 length equals 14 residues. From germline, CDR1 is DFQATT and CDR2 SNEGSKA (reference sequence). Profiled with immunoSEQ multiplex PCR; TCRdb holds only in-frame clones, not every one. In the table there are some 150,000 clones, 91% of which are singletons. About this clone itself: Other nucleotide sequences in the sample specify the same CDR3.

V is TRBV20-1 and J is TRBJ2-7, with 7 bases lining up with TRBD2. This receptor was taken from a man between 25 and 39 years old in good health. Material: blood. The DNA of the CDR3 is TGCAGTGCTAGTGGGGGGGGGACCTCCTACGAGCAGTACTTC. As protein: CSASGGGTSYEQYF.